This T cell receptor beta chain came from a study of T cell changes during pregnancy in multiple sclerosis. Germline V gene sequence: CDR1 SGHVS, CDR2 FNYEAQ. V was pared by 1 base and J by 0 bases, with 6 bases between. The CDR3 has 15 amino acids. Assay used: immunoSEQ multiplex PCR; TCRdb lists only in-frame clones, some missing. The data contain some 100,000 clones, almost 95% of them singletons. V is TRBV7-6 and J is TRBJ2-2; unclear D gene. The sample was peripheral blood, taken before pregnancy. This TCR came from a female donor with multiple sclerosis, enrolled in a pregnancy study. The CDR3 sequence: CASSLVTANTGELFF. The DNA of the CDR3 is TGTGCCAGCAGCTTAGTTACAGCGAACACCGGGGAGCTGTTTTTT.